Shown below are 16 T cell receptor beta chains from a single sample sequenced in a study of T cells expressing NK-cell markers. TCRdb reprocessed the 5' RACE reads and stores each CDR3 protein as one record, lacking DNA. This table lists about 550,000 distinct CDR3 sequences. The material sequenced was blood T cells: a sorted CD56 or NKG2C T cell subset, CD4+ or CD8+ T cells, or bulk PBMC T cells (not recorded which). The receptor set was obtained from a young man in good health.

The rearrangement links TRBV7-9 to TRBJ1-1; the D gene TCRdb calls, TRBD1, cannot be checked with no DNA. Per the germline V gene, CDR1 is SEHNR and CDR2 is FQNEAQ (reference sequence). The CDR3 has 14 amino acids. The CDR3 loop reads CASSAGGSNTEAFF.

V is TRBV7-3 and J is TRBJ2-2; TCRdb's D call, TRBD2, is unchecked because there is no DNA. The CDR3 covers 19 residues. Germline loops: CDR1 SGHTA, CDR2 FQGTGA. The chain's CDR3 is CASSFLPGLAGEQDGELFF.

This chain joins TRBV2 and TRBJ2-1; TCRdb selects TRBD1, and the lack of DNA leaves this call unchecked. This CDR3 region has 12 residues. Germline V gene sequence: CDR1 SNHLY, CDR2 FYNNEI. The CDR3: CASKRESQGYFF.

This chain links TRBV30 with TRBJ2-2; TCRdb designates TRBD2, a call that cannot be tested without DNA. Germline CDR1 and CDR2: GTSNPN and SVGIG (reference sequence). The CDR3 is 14 amino acids. CDR3 region: CARLAGVGTGELFF.

The V and J genes are TRBV6-1 and TRBJ2-7; the TCRdb D gene call, TRBD2, has no DNA to confirm it. The CDR3 is 16 residues long. CDR1 MNHNS and CDR2 SASEGT come from the germline V gene. The CDR3 sequence: CASSGNTGTSGYEQYF.

The V gene is TRBV10-3, the J gene TRBJ2-3; TCRdb indicates TRBD2, and absent DNA this call remains unverified. CDR1 is ENHRY and CDR2 is SYGVKD in the germline V gene. This CDR3 region has 14 residues. CDR3 in amino acids: CAISDSSGSDTQYF.

The genes are TRBV5-6 and TRBJ2-1. Looked up from germline, CDR1 is SGHDT and CDR2 is YYEEEE. The CDR3 totals 11 residues. The CDR3 spells CASSFTGTQFF.

V usage is TRBV11-1 and J usage is TRBJ2-3; TCRdb designates TRBD1, a call that cannot be tested without DNA. Germline assignment: CDR1 SGHAT and CDR2 FQDESV (reference sequence). This CDR3 is 15 amino acids long. The CDR3 is CASSPTGYSTDTQYF. Full variable domain (missing parts from reference TRBV11-1 and TRBJ2-3): EAEVAQSPRYKITEKSQAVAFWCDPISGHATLYWYRQILGQGPELLVQFQDESVVDDSQLPKDRFSAERLKGVDSTLKIQPAELGDSAMYLCASSPTGYSTDTQYFGPGTRLTVL.

The chain has TRBV4-2 and TRBJ1-1. This CDR3 contains 12 residues. Germline lookup yields CDR1 LGHNA and CDR2 YNFKEQ. CDR3 protein: CASRTEGTEAFF.

The gene calls are TRBV5-5 and TRBJ2-4; TCRdb indicates TRBD1, and absent DNA this call remains unverified. Per the germline V gene, CDR1 is SGHKS and CDR2 is YYEKEE (reference sequence). CDR3 length: 14 amino acids. The CDR3 sequence: CASSSWDGKNIQYF.

The gene calls are TRBV20-1 and TRBJ2-1; TCRdb's D gene call, TRBD1, goes unchecked for lack of DNA. The germline V gene encodes CDR1 DFQATT and CDR2 SNEGSKA (reference sequence). This CDR3 spans 15 amino acids. This chain's CDR3 is CSAKTYSSRDNEQFF.

The V call is TRBV7-3, the J call TRBJ2-3; TCRdb's D call of TRBD2 is untestable without DNA. There are 16 residues in the CDR3. Germline V gene lookup returns CDR1 SGHTA and CDR2 FQGTGA. CDR3 amino acids: CASSLTLGGLGNTQYF.

The chain is built from TRBV14 and TRBJ1-1; TCRdb's assignment of TRBD1 cannot be checked, as there is no DNA. The CDR3 runs 15 residues. Germline CDR1 and CDR2: SGHDN and FVKESK. The chain's CDR3 is CASSLFQGAHTEAFF.

This chain uses TRBV10-3 with TRBJ2-5. In germline, CDR1 is ENHRY, CDR2 SYGVKD. The CDR3 consists of 14 residues. CDR3 sequence: CAISEVGRQETQYF.

The CDR3 is CASSPRVGRSAETQYF. V and J are TRBV7-6 and TRBJ2-5; TCRdb proposes TRBD2, but this gene call is untestable without DNA. Germline V gives CDR1 SGHVS, CDR2 FNYEAQ. The length of the CDR3 is 16 residues.

The chain combines TRBV12-3 or TRBV12-4 with TRBJ2-1. The CDR3 runs 12 residues. CDR3 loop: CASSFGRVEQFF.